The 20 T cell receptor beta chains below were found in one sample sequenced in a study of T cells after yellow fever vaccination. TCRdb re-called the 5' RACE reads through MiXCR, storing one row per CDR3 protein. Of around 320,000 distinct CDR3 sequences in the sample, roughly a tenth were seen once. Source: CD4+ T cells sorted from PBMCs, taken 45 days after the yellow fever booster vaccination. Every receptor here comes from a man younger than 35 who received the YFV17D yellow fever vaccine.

The CDR3 sequence is CASRAGTHTDTQYF. The DNA of the CDR3 is TGTGCCAGCAGGGCCGGGACTCACACAGATACGCAGTATTTT. V is TRBV7-3 and J is TRBJ2-3; maybe TRBD2 (6 bases). Trimming removed 6 bases at V and 2 bases at J, with 12 bases between. Germline V CDR1 and CDR2: SGHTA, FQGTGA. This CDR3 region has 14 residues.

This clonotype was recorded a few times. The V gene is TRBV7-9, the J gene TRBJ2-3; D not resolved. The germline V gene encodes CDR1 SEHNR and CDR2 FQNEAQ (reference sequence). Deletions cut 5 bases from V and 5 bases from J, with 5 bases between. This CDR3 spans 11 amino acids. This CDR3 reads CASSAEDTQYF. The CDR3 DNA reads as TGTGCCAGCAGCGCAGAAGATACGCAGTATTTT.

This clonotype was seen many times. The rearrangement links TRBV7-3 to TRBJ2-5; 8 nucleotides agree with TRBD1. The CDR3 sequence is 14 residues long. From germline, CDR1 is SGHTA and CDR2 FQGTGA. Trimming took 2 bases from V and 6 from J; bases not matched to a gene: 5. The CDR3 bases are TGTGCCAGCAGCTTAGAGACAGGGGTCCAGACCCAGTACTTC. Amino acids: CASSLETGVQTQYF. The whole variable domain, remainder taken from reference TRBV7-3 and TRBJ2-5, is GAGVSQTPSNKVTEKGKYVELRCDPISGHTALYWYRQSLGQGPEFLIYFQGTGAADDSGLPNDRFFAVRPEGSVSTLKIQRTERGDSAVYLCASSLETGVQTQYFGPGTRLLVL.

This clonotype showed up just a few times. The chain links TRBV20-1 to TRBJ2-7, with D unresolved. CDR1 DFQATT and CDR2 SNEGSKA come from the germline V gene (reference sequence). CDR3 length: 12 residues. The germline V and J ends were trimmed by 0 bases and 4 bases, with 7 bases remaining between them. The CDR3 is CSARDPLYEQYF. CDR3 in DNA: TGCAGTGCTAGAGACCCCCTATACGAGCAGTACTTC.

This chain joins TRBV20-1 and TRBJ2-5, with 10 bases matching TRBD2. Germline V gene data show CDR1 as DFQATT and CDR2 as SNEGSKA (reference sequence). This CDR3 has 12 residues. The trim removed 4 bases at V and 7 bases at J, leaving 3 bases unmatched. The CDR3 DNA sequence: TGCAGTGCTAATAGACTAGCGGGGACCCAGTACTTC. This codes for CSANRLAGTQYF.

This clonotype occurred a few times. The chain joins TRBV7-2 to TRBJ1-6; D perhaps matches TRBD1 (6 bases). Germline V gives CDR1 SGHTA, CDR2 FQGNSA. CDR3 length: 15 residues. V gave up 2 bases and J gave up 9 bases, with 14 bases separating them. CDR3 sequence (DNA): TGTGCCAGCAGCTTACAGGGACAAGTAGGTTCACCCCTCCACTTT. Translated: CASSLQGQVGSPLHF.

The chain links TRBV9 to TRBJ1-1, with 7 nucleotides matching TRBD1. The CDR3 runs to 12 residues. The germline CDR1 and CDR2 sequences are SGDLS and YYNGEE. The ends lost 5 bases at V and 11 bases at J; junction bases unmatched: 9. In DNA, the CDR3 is TGTGCCAGCAGTACAGGGGAGGAGGCGGCTTTCTTT. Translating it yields CASSTGEEAAFF.

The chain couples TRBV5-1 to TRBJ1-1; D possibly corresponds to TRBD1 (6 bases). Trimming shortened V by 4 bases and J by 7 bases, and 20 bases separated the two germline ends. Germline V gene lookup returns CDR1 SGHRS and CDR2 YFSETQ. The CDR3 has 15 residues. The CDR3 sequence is CASSLSTGRGNEAFF. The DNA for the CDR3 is TGCGCCAGCAGCCTGAGCACAGGGCGGGGGAATGAAGCTTTCTTT.

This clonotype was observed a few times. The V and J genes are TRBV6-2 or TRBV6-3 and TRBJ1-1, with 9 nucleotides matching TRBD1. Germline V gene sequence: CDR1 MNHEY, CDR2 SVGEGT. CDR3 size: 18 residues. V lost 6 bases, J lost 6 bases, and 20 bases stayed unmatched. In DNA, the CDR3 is TGTGCCAGCAGGGGACTCCGGGACAGGGATCCGATTGTCTCTGAAGCTTTCTTT. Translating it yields CASRGLRDRDPIVSEAFF.

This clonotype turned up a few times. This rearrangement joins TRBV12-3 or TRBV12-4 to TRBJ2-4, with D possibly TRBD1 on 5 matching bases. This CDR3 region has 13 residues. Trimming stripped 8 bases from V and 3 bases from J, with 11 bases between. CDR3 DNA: TGTGCCAGCGGCAGGACAAACAAAAACATTCAGTACTTC. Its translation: CASGRTNKNIQYF.

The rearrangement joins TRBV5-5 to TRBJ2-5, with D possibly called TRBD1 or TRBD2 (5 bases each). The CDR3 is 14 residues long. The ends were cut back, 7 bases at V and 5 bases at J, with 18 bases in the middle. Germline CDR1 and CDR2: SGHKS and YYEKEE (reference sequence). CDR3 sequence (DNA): TGTGCCAGCGGGGACGGGCGGGTAGAGGAGACCCAGTACTTC. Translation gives CASGDGRVEETQYF.

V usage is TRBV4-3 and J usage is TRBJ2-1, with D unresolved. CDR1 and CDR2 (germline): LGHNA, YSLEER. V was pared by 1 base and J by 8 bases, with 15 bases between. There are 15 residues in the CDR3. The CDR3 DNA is TGCGCCAGCAGCCAAGTAGACAAACCCACGTATGAGCAGTTCTTC. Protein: CASSQVDKPTYEQFF.

The CDR3 here is CASSEVGAGSPLHF. The CDR3 region has the DNA TGTGCCAGCAGTGAGGTGGGCGCGGGGTCACCCCTCCACTTT. This chain joins TRBV6-4 and TRBJ1-6, with unresolved D. V gave up 3 bases and J gave up 10 bases, with 13 bases separating them. The CDR3 runs 14 residues. Per the germline V gene, CDR1 is MRHNA and CDR2 is SNTAGT.

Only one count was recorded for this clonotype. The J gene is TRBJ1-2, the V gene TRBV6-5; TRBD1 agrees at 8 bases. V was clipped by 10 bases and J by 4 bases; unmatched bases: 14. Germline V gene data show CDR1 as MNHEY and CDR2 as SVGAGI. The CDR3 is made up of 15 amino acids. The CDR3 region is CATKQGGPSFYGYTF. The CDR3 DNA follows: TGTGCCACCAAACAGGGGGGGCCTTCCTTCTATGGCTACACCTTC.

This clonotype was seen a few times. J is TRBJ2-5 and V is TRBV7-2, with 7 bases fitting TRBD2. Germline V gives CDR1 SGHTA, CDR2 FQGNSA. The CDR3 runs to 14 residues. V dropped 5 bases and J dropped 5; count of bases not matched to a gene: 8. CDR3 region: CASSLGGERETQYF. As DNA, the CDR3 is TGTGCCAGCAGCCTTGGGGGGGAAAGGGAGACCCAGTACTTC. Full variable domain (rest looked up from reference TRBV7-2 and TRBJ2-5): GAGVSQSPSNKVTEKGKDVELRCDPISGHTALYWYRQSLGQGLEFLIYFQGNSAPDKSGLPSDRFSAERTGGSVSTLTIQRTQQEDSAVYLCASSLGGERETQYFGPGTRLLVL.

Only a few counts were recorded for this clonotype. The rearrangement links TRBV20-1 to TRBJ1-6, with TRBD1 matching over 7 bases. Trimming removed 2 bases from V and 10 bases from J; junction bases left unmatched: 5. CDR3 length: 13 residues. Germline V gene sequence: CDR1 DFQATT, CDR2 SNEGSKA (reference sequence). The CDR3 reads CSARRQGHSPLHF. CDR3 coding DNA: TGCAGTGCTAGAAGACAGGGTCACTCACCCCTCCACTTT.

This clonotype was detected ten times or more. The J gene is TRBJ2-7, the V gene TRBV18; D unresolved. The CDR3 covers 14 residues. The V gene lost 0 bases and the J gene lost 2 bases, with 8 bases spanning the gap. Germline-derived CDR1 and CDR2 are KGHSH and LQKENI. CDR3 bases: TGTGCCAGCTCACCACCCAGCACCCCCTACGAGCAGTACTTC. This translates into CASSPPSTPYEQYF.

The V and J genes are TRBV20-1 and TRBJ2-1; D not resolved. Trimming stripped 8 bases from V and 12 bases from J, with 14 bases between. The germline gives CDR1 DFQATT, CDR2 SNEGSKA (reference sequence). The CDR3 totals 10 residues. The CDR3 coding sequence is TGCAGTCCAGGAACTGCTGTGCAGTTCTTC. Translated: CSPGTAVQFF.

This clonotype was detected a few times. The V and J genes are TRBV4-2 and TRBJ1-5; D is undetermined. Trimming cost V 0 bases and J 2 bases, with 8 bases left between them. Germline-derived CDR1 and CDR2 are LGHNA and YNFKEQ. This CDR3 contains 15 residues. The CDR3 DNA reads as TGTGCCAGCAGCCAAGATCTAGGTGGCAATCAGCCCCAGCATTTT. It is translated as CASSQDLGGNQPQHF.

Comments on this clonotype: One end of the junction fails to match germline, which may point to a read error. The CDR3 nucleotides read TGCGCCAGCAGCCATGATAGAGCGGAAAAACTGATTTTT. This translates into CASSHDRAEKLIF. The chain combines TRBV4-3 with TRBJ1-4; D is ambiguous. Germline V gene lookup returns CDR1 LGHNA and CDR2 YSLEER. The CDR3 loop spans 13 amino acids.